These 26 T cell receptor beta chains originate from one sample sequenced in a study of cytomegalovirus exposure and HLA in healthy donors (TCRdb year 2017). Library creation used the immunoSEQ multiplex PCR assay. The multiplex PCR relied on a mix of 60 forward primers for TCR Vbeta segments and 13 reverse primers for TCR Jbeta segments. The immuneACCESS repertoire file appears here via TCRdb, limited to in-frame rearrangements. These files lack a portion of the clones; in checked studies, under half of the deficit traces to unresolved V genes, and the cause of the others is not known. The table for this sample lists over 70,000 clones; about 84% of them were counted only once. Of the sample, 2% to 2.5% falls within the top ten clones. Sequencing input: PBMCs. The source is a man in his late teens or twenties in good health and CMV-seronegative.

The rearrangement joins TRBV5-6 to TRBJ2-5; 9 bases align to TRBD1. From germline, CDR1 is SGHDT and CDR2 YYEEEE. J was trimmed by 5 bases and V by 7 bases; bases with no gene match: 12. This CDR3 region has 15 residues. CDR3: CASVGRFTGGETQYF. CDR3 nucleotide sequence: TGTGCCAGCGTCGGCAGGTTTACAGGGGGCGAGACCCAGTACTTC.

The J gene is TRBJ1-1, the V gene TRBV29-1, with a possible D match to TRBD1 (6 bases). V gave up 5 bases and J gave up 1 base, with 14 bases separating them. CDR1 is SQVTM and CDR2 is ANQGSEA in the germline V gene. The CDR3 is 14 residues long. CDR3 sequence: CSVTGRAENTEAFF. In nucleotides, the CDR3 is TGCAGCGTTACAGGGAGGGCCGAGAACACTGAAGCTTTCTTT.

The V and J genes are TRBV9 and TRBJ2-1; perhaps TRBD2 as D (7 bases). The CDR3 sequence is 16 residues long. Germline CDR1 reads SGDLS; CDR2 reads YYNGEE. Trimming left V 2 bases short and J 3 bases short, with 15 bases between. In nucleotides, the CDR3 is TGTGCCAGCAGCGTCCAAGGGGGAGGGGGCTACAATGAGCAGTTCTTC. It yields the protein CASSVQGGGGYNEQFF.

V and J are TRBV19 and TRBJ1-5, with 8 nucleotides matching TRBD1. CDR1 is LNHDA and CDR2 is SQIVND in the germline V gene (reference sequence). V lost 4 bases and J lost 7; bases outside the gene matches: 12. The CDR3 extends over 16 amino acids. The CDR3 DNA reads TGTGCCAGTAGTACGTTGACAGGGGATTCGGGCCAGCCCCAGCATTTT. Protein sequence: CASSTLTGDSGQPQHF.

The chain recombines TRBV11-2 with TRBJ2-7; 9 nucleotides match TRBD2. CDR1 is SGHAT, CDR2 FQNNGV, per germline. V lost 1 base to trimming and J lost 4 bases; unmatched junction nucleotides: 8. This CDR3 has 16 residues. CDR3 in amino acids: CASSLGSLTSGYEQYF. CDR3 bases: TGTGCCAGCAGCTTAGGCTCTCTGACTAGCGGTTACGAGCAGTACTTC.

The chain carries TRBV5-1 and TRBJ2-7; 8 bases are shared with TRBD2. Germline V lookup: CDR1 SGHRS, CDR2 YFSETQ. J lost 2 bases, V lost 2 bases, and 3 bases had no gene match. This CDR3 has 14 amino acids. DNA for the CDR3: TGCGCCAGCAGCTTACTAGCGGAGCCCTACGAGCAGTACTTC. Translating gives CASSLLAEPYEQYF.

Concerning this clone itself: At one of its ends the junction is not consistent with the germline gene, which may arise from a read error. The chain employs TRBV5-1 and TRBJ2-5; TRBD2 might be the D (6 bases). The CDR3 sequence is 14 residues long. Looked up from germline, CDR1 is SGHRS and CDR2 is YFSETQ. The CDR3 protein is CVSTSGRRDETQYF. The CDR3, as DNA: TGCGTCAGCACTTCAGGCAGGAGGGACGAGACCCAGTACTTC.

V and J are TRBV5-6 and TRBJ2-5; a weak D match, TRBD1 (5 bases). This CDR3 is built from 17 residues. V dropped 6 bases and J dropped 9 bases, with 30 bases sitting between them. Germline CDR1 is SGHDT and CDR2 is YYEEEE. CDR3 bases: TGTGCCAGCACCAAATGGGGCGCATTCAATCCCGTGAAGGCCCAGTACTTC. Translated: CASTKWGAFNPVKAQYF.

The chain's CDR3 is CASRETDTQYF. The CDR3 DNA reads TGCGCCAGCAGAGAGACAGATACGCAGTATTTT. This chain uses TRBV5-1 with TRBJ2-3; D remains unclear. Trimming pared 5 bases from V and 3 bases from J, leaving 4 bases between. Germline CDR1 and CDR2: SGHRS and YFSETQ. The CDR3 is 11 residues long.

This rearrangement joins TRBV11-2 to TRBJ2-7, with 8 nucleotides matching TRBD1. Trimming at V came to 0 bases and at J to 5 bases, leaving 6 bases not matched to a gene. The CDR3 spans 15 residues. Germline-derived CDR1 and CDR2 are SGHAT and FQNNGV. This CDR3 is CASSLDLIQGDEQYF. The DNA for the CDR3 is TGTGCCAGCAGCTTAGATCTCATACAGGGGGACGAGCAGTACTTC.

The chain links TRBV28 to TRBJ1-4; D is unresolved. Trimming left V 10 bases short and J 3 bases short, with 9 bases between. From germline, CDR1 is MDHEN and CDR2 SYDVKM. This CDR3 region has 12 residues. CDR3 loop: CAIGRANEKLFF. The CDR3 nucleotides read TGTGCCATCGGGAGGGCTAATGAAAAACTGTTTTTT. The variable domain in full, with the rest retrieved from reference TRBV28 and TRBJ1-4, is DVKVTQSSRYLVKRTGEKVFLECVQDMDHENMFWYRQDPGLGLRLIYFSYDVKMKEKGDIPEGYSVSREKKERFSLILESASTNQTSMYLCAIGRANEKLFFGSGTQLSVL.

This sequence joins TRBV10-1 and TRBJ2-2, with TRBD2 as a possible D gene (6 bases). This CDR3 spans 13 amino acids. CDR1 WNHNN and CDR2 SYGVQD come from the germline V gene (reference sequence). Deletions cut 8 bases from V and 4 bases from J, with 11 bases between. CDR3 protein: CASEEGSTGELFF. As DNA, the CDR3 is TGCGCCAGCGAGGAGGGTAGCACCGGGGAGCTGTTTTTT.

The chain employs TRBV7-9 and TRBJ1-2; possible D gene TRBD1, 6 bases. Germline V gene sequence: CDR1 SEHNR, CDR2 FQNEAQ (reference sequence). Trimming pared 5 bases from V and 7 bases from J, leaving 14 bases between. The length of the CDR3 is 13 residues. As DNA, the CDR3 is TGTGCCAGCAGCAGTAACGACAGGTTTGGCTACACCTTC. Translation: CASSSNDRFGYTF.

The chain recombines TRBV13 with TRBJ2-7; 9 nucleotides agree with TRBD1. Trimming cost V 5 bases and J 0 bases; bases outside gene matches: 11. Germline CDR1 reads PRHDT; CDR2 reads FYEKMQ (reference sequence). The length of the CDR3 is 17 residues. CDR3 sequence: CASSVRGGQGSSYEQYF. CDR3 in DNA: TGTGCCAGCAGCGTAAGGGGTGGACAGGGGAGCTCCTACGAGCAGTACTTC.

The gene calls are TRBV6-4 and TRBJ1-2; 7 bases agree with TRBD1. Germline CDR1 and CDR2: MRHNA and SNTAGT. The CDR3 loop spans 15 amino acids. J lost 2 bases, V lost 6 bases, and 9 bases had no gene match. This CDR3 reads CASSPRQGSNYGYTF. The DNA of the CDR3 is TGTGCCAGCAGCCCTCGACAGGGATCCAACTATGGCTACACCTTC.

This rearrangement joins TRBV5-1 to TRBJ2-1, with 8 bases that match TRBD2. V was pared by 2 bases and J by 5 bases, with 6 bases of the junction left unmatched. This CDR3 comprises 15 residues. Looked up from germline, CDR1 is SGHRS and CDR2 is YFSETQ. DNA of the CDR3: TGCGCCAGCAGCTTCGGCGGGGGGCTGGACAATGAGCAGTTCTTC. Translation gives CASSFGGGLDNEQFF.

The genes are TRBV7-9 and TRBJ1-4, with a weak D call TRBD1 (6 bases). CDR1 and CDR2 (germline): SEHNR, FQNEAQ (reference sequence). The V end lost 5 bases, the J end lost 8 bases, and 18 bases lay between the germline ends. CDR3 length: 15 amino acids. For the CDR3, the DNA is TGTGCCAGCAGCCTGCGCAGGGGATATGAAGAAAAACTGTTTTTT. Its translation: CASSLRRGYEEKLFF.

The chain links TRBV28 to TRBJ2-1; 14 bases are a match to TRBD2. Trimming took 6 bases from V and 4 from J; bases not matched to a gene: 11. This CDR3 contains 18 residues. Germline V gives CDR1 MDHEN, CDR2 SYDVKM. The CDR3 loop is CASRSTSGGAWEYNEQFF. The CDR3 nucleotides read TGTGCCAGCAGGTCGACTAGCGGGGGGGCATGGGAATACAATGAGCAGTTCTTC.

In nucleotides, the CDR3 is TGTGCCAGCAGCTTAGGCCGTGGGAGCGGGGGGGCAAAAGATACGCAGTATTTT. Residues: CASSLGRGSGGAKDTQYF. The chain carries TRBV11-2 and TRBJ2-3; 10 bases match TRBD2. Germline V CDR1 and CDR2: SGHAT, FQNNGV. The CDR3 consists of 18 residues. The ends lost 1 base at V and 5 bases at J; junction bases unmatched: 12.

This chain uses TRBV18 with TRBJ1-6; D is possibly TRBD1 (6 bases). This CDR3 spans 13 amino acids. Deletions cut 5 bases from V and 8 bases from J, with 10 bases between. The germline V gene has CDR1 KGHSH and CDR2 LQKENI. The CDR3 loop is CASSSGVDSPLHF. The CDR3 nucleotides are TGTGCCAGCTCATCAGGGGTTGATTCACCCCTCCACTTT.

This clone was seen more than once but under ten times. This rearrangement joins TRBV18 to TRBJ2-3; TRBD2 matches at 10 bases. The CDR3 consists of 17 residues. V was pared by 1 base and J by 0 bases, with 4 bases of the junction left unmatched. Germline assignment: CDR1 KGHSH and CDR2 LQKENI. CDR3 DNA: TGTGCCAGCTCACCACGAAGCGGGGGGGGTAGCACAGATACGCAGTATTTT. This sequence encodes CASSPRSGGGSTDTQYF.

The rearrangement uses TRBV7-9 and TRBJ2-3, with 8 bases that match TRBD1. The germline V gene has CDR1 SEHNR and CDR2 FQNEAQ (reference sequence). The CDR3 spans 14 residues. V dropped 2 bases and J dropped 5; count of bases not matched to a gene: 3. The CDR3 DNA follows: TGTGCCAGCAGCTTAAACAGGGGGAGAGATACGCAGTATTTT. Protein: CASSLNRGRDTQYF.

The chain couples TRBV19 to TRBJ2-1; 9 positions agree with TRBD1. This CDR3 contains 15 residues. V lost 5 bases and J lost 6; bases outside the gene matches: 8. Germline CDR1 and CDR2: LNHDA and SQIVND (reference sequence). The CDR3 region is CASSSGQGQTNEQFF. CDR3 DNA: TGTGCCAGTAGTTCGGGACAGGGTCAGACCAATGAGCAGTTCTTC.

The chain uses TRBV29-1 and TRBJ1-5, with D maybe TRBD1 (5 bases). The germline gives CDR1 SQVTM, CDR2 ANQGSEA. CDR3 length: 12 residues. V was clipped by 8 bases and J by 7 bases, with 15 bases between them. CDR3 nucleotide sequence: TGCAGCCCCCAAGGGGTCCAGCAGCCCCAGCATTTT. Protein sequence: CSPQGVQQPQHF.

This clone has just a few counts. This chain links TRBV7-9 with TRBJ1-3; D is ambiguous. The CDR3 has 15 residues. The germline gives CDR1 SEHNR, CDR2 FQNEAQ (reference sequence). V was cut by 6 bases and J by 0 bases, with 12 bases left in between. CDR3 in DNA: TGTGCCAGCAGTCCATCTGAGTTCTCTGGAAACACCATATATTTT. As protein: CASSPSEFSGNTIYF.

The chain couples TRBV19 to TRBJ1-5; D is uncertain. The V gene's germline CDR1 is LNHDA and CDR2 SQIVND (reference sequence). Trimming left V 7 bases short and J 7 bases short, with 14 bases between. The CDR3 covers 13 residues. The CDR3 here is CASTIGGRQPQHF. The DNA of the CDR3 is TGTGCCAGTACCATAGGCGGGAGGCAGCCCCAGCATTTT. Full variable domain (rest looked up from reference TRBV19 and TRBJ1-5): DGGITQSPKYLFRKEGQNVTLSCEQNLNHDAMYWYRQDPGQGLRLIYYSQIVNDFQKGDIAEGYSVSREKKESFPLTVTSAQKNPTAFYLCASTIGGRQPQHFGDGTRLSIL.